Shown below are 16 T cell receptor beta chains from a single sample sequenced in a study of T cell repertoires in cytomegalovirus infection. Each CDR3 protein is one row after TCRdb ran MiXCR on the reads. The profile shows 200,000 to 300,000 distinct CDR3 sequences, about 5.9% of them singletons. The sample consisted of PBMCs. The receptors stem from a human donor in good health (CMV status not recorded). Some clones in this sample may be carry-over from other donors' samples.

This clonotype has ten or more counts. V is TRBV29-1 and J is TRBJ2-3, with TRBD2 matching over 10 bases. The V segment lost 2 bases and the J segment 6 bases; nucleotides outside the gene matches: 5. CDR1 and CDR2 (germline): SQVTM, ANQGSEA. The CDR3 runs to 14 residues. The CDR3 here is CSVEKRGGRDTQYF. The CDR3 DNA is TGCAGCGTTGAAAAGCGGGGGGGCCGGGATACGCAGTATTTT.

This clonotype was observed many times. The CDR3 is CASSYTITSGQETQYF. The CDR3 DNA is TGTGCCAGCAGTTACACAATAACTAGCGGGCAAGAGACCCAGTACTTC. This chain joins TRBV6-5 and TRBJ2-5; 9 positions match TRBD2. Germline lookup yields CDR1 MNHEY and CDR2 SVGAGI. V lost 2 bases and J lost 2; bases outside the gene matches: 6. The CDR3 sequence is 16 residues long.

This clonotype was counted many times. The chain joins TRBV6-2 or TRBV6-3 to TRBJ2-2; no firm D call. V was cut by 7 bases and J by 2 bases, with 11 bases left in between. CDR1 and CDR2 from the germline V gene are MNHEY and SVGEGT. The CDR3 contains 14 residues. The CDR3, as DNA: TGTGCCAGCAAAGAAGACCGTAACACCGGGGAGCTGTTTTTT. Residues: CASKEDRNTGELFF.

This clonotype was seen repeatedly, ten times or more. The chain couples TRBV20-1 to TRBJ2-1; a possible D gene is TRBD2 (6 bases). The V gene's germline CDR1 is DFQATT and CDR2 SNEGSKA (reference sequence). Between the trimmed V and J ends, which lost 5 bases and 3 bases, there was a span of 14 bases. This CDR3 contains 14 residues. CDR3 loop: CSARRREIYNEQFF. The CDR3 DNA reads as TGCAGTGCTCGCAGACGGGAGATCTACAATGAGCAGTTCTTC.

This clonotype was picked up many times. V gene TRBV5-4 combines with J gene TRBJ2-3; 8 nucleotides line up with TRBD1. The CDR3 has 14 residues. The germline CDR1 and CDR2 sequences are SGHNT and YYREEE (reference sequence). With V trimmed by 9 bases and J by 6 bases, 12 bases remained unmatched. CDR3: CATTLGTGGDTQYF. The DNA for the CDR3 is TGTGCCACGACTCTCGGGACAGGAGGTGATACGCAGTATTTT.

In this sample, this clonotype turned up many times. The rearrangement uses TRBV10-3 and TRBJ1-2; D unresolved. Germline V CDR1 and CDR2: ENHRY, SYGVKD. The length of the CDR3 is 14 residues. V was cut by 5 bases and J by 1 base, with 11 bases left in between. CDR3 sequence reads: CAISYGEINYGYTF. The CDR3 DNA follows: TGTGCCATCAGTTATGGGGAGATTAACTATGGCTACACCTTC.

The table lists this clonotype with many counts. The chain couples TRBV20-1 to TRBJ2-3, with TRBD2 matching 10 bases. After removal of 0 bases from V and 2 bases from J, the junction contained 5 bases not matched to a gene. This CDR3 comprises 16 residues. Germline-derived CDR1 and CDR2 are DFQATT and SNEGSKA (reference sequence). The CDR3 loop is CSARDQLAGSTDTQYF. DNA for the CDR3: TGCAGTGCTAGAGATCAACTAGCGGGGTCCACAGATACGCAGTATTTT.

This clonotype was counted ten times or more. The chain joins TRBV28 to TRBJ2-4; D is ambiguous. The CDR3 sequence is 16 residues long. The germline V and J ends were trimmed by 7 bases and 0 bases, with 16 bases remaining between them. Germline assignment: CDR1 MDHEN and CDR2 SYDVKM. In DNA form, the CDR3 reads TGTGCCAGCATCGCGTCAGGTTCTTCAGCCAAAAACATTCAGTACTTC. Its protein is CASIASGSSAKNIQYF.

At least ten counts were recorded for this clonotype. The chain has TRBV18 and TRBJ2-3; TRBD2 aligns across 7 bases. CDR1 KGHSH and CDR2 LQKENI come from the germline V gene. CDR3 length: 15 residues. V lost 0 bases to trimming and J lost 6 bases; unmatched junction nucleotides: 6. CDR3 nucleotides: TGTGCCAGCTCACCACCGGGGGGGAAAAGGGATACGCAGTATTTT. Translating it yields CASSPPGGKRDTQYF.

This chain joins TRBV29-1 and TRBJ2-5; 10 bases agree with TRBD2. The CDR3 consists of 15 residues. V lost 5 bases and J lost 2; bases outside the gene matches: 8. From germline, CDR1 is SQVTM and CDR2 ANQGSEA. The CDR3 sequence: CSVLPGSGGQETQYF. The CDR3 DNA is TGCAGCGTTCTCCCGGGTAGCGGGGGGCAAGAGACCCAGTACTTC. The variable domain in full, completed from reference TRBV29-1 and TRBJ2-5, reads SAVISQKPSRDICQRGTSLTIQCQVDSQVTMMFWYRQQPGQSLTLIATANQGSEATYESGFVIDKFPISRPNLTFSTLTVSNMSPEDSSIYLCSVLPGSGGQETQYFGPGTRLLVL.

This clonotype was seen at least ten times. This chain uses TRBV7-2 with TRBJ1-1; D is undetermined. The germline V gene encodes CDR1 SGHTA and CDR2 FQGNSA. The V gene lost 6 bases and the J gene lost 0 bases, with 8 bases spanning the gap. The CDR3 consists of 13 residues. This CDR3 reads CASRVGLNTEAFF. In DNA, the CDR3 is TGTGCCAGCAGGGTAGGTCTGAACACTGAAGCTTTCTTT.

This clonotype was seen repeatedly, ten times or more. The chain joins TRBV20-1 to TRBJ2-5; D is ambiguous. The germline V gene encodes CDR1 DFQATT and CDR2 SNEGSKA (reference sequence). V shed 0 bases and J shed 1 base, with 6 bases lying between them. This CDR3 is built from 13 residues. CDR3 protein: CSARDFPQETQYF. For the CDR3, the DNA is TGCAGTGCTAGAGATTTCCCCCAAGAGACCCAGTACTTC.

This clonotype was observed at least ten times. This chain joins TRBV12-3 or TRBV12-4 and TRBJ2-3, with 7 bases fitting TRBD2. CDR3 length: 15 amino acids. Trimming took 6 bases from V and 6 from J; bases not matched to a gene: 12. This CDR3 is CASSAWGGNTDTQYF. Here the CDR3 DNA reads TGTGCCAGCAGCGCCTGGGGAGGGAATACGGATACGCAGTATTTT.

This clonotype has ten or more counts. J is TRBJ2-3 and V is TRBV10-3; no reliable D call. This CDR3 contains 15 residues. V was pared by 0 bases and J by 5 bases, with 12 bases between. The germline gives CDR1 ENHRY, CDR2 SYGVKD. DNA of the CDR3: TGTGCCATCAGTGAGTCAACTGGGTCGGGAGATACGCAGTATTTT. It yields the protein CAISESTGSGDTQYF.

The chain links TRBV2 to TRBJ2-1; TRBD1 agrees at 12 bases. The CDR3 loop spans 16 amino acids. V lost 3 bases to trimming and J lost 9 bases; unmatched junction nucleotides: 9. Germline V CDR1 and CDR2: SNHLY, FYNNEI. The CDR3 sequence is CASSDLGQGARGEQFF. In DNA, the CDR3 is TGTGCCAGCAGTGACCTGGGACAGGGGGCGCGAGGTGAGCAGTTCTTC.

There are many counts of this clonotype. This chain joins TRBV29-1 and TRBJ1-3, with D hard to call. Trimming cost V 7 bases and J 0 bases, with 10 bases left between them. The CDR3 sequence is 13 residues long. CDR1 is SQVTM and CDR2 is ANQGSEA in the germline V gene. CDR3 DNA sequence: TGCAGCGGGGCCATGAGCTCTGGAAACACCATATATTTT. It translates to CSGAMSSGNTIYF.